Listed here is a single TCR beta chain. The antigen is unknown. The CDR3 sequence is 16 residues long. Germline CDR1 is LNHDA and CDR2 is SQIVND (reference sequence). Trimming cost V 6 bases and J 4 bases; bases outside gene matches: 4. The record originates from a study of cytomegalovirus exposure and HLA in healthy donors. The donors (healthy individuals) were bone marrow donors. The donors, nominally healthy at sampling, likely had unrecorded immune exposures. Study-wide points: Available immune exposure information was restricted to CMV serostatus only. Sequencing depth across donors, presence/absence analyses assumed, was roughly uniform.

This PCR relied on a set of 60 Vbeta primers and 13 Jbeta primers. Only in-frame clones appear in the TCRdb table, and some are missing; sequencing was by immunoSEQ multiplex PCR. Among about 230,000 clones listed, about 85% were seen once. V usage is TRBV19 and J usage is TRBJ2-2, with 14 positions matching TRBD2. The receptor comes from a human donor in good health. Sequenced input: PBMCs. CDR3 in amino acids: CASSRLAGGGTGELFF. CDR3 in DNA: TGTGCCAGTAGCCGACTAGCGGGAGGGGGCACCGGGGAGCTGTTTTTT.